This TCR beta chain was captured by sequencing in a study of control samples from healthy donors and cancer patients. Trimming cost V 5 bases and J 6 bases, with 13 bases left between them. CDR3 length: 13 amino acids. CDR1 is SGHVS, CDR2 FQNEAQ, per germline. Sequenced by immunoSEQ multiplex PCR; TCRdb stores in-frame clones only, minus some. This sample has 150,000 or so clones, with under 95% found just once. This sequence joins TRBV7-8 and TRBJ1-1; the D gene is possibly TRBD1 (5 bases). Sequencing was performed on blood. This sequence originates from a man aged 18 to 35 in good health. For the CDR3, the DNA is TGTGCCAGCAGCCCCAGGGTACCCCCTGAAGCTTTCTTT. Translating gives CASSPRVPPEAFF.